This TCR beta chain is from a study of CD8 T cells in Susac syndrome. RNA amounts of roughly 0.45 to 1 ug underwent reverse transcription with random hexamers. The amplification used immunoSEQ multiplex PCR on TCR beta CDR3; it spanned 54 Vbeta and 13 Jbeta. In TCRdb, the immunoSEQ multiplex PCR reads were re-called with MiXCR into one record per CDR3 protein. The sample holds hundreds of thousands of distinct CDR3 sequences, roughly 90% seen once. The germline V gene has CDR1 MNHEY and CDR2 SVGEGT. With 6 bases removed from V and 4 bases from J, the gap between germline ends came to 9 bases. CDR3 length equals 13 residues. This clonotype has a single count.

The V and J genes are TRBV6-2 or TRBV6-3 and TRBJ1-4; D is uncertain. This TCR derives from a human donor with multiple sclerosis. What was sequenced was CD8+ T cells from PBMCs. In DNA, the CDR3 is TGTGCCAGCAGCTCGCCCCTTAATGAAAAACTGTTTTTT. This translates into CASSSPLNEKLFF.